These 17 T cell receptor beta chains originate from one sample sequenced in a study of vaccination and CD4 T cells after COVID-19. Described treatment: approximately nine-day PBMC culture with coronavirus spike peptide pools or control peptides (ViraFEST assay). Once obtained from cultured CD4+ T cells, the DNA was sequenced using the Oncomine TCR Beta short-read assay. TCRdb independently ran MiXCR on the PCR reads; one entry per CDR3 protein. The data hold about 6,600 distinct CDR3 sequences, with around 50% observed a single time. The antigens for these receptors are not known. Material for sequencing was CD4+ T cells from blood, cultured in vitro. The receptors were gathered from a human donor who had recovered from COVID-19.

The chain has TRBV6-1 and TRBJ1-1; 8 positions agree with TRBD1. CDR3 length: 15 residues. The germline V gene has CDR1 MNHNS and CDR2 SASEGT. The ends lost 4 bases at V and 5 bases at J; junction bases unmatched: 9. As DNA, the CDR3 is TGTGCCAGCAGTGCCCGACAGGGGCAGGGGACTGAAGCTTTCTTT. This sequence encodes CASSARQGQGTEAFF.

The genes are TRBV19 and TRBJ2-3, with 9 bases identical to TRBD2. V dropped 5 bases and J dropped 2; count of bases not matched to a gene: 5. Germline CDR1 LNHDA, CDR2 SQIVND (reference sequence). The CDR3 loop spans 15 amino acids. This CDR3 is CASSSPSGNTDTQYF. CDR3 nucleotide sequence: TGTGCCAGTAGTTCCCCTAGCGGGAACACAGATACGCAGTATTTT. Drawing the rest from reference TRBV19 and TRBJ2-3, the complete variable domain is DGGITQSPKYLFRKEGQNVTLSCEQNLNHDAMYWYRQDPGQGLRLIYYSQIVNDFQKGDIAEGYSVSREKKESFPLTVTSAQKNPTAFYLCASSSPSGNTDTQYFGPGTRLTVL.

This chain joins TRBV20-1 and TRBJ2-1; the match to TRBD2 covers 9 bases. CDR1 DFQATT and CDR2 SNEGSKA come from the germline V gene (reference sequence). This CDR3 comprises 16 residues. The junction had 12 bases not matched to a gene; V was cut back by 0 bases and J by 9 bases. CDR3 nucleotide sequence: TGCAGTGCTAGAGATCGGGATAGCGGGAGACGGATTGAGCAGTTCTTC. This codes for CSARDRDSGRRIEQFF.

The chain uses TRBV6-2 or TRBV6-3 and TRBJ1-5; perhaps TRBD1 as D (5 bases). This CDR3 is 16 amino acids long. Germline loops: CDR1 MNHEY, CDR2 SVGEGT. V lost 0 bases to trimming and J lost 5 bases, with 14 bases between them. This CDR3 reads CASSYSKWRGHQPQHF. CDR3 DNA: TGTGCCAGCAGTTACTCGAAATGGAGGGGTCATCAGCCCCAGCATTTT.

This rearrangement joins TRBV11-2 to TRBJ2-4; the match to TRBD1 covers 8 bases. The junction had 7 bases not matched to a gene; V was cut back by 5 bases and J by 7 bases. Germline V gene sequence: CDR1 SGHAT, CDR2 FQNNGV. CDR3 length: 14 residues. The CDR3 coding sequence is TGTGCCAGCAGCCCCATCCGGGACAGGAACATTCAGTACTTC. Translated, it gives CASSPIRDRNIQYF.

This chain uses TRBV6-1 with TRBJ1-2; D is undetermined. CDR3 length: 12 residues. Germline V CDR1 and CDR2: MNHNS, SASEGT. V lost 8 bases, J lost 1 base, and 8 bases lay in between. The CDR3 loop is CASAPSNYGYTF. The CDR3, as DNA: TGTGCCAGCGCACCAAGTAACTATGGCTACACCTTC.

The chain recombines TRBV2 with TRBJ2-7; D is unresolved. The ends were cut back, 3 bases at V and 5 bases at J, with 17 bases in the middle. This CDR3 contains 15 residues. The germline V gene has CDR1 SNHLY and CDR2 FYNNEI. The CDR3 loop is CASSDRSRLPHEQYF. CDR3 in DNA: TGTGCCAGCAGTGATAGGTCCAGGCTCCCCCACGAGCAGTACTTC.

This clonotype was detected a few times. The rearrangement uses TRBV21-1 and TRBJ2-5; the table names TRBD1, a call not compared with the DNA. TRBV21-1 is designated a pseudogene. This CDR3 has 15 residues. The CDR3 sequence is CASSKRDRGYETQYF. CDR3 DNA sequence: TGTGCCAGCAGCAAGAGGGACAGGGGGTACGAGACCCAGTACTTC.

The rearrangement links TRBV20-1 to TRBJ2-3, with TRBD2 identical over 12 bases. Per the germline V gene, CDR1 is DFQATT and CDR2 is SNEGSKA (reference sequence). The CDR3 covers 18 residues. J gave up 2 bases and V 3 bases, and 12 bases lay outside the gene matches. CDR3 amino acids: CSASLPPGLAGFTDTQYF. The CDR3 DNA is TGCAGTGCTAGTCTCCCACCGGGACTAGCGGGCTTCACAGATACGCAGTATTTT.

The chain joins TRBV11-3 to TRBJ2-3; 7 positions match TRBD1. J gave up 1 base and V 5 bases, and 3 bases lay outside the gene matches. Germline-derived CDR1 and CDR2 are SGHNT and YENEEA. The CDR3 runs to 14 residues. CDR3 region: CASSQGEGTDTQYF. CDR3 sequence (DNA): TGTGCCAGCAGCCAGGGGGAAGGCACAGATACGCAGTATTTT.

In this sample, this clonotype turned up once. The CDR3 DNA sequence: TGTGCCAGCAGCCGAGCGGTTGGTGTCGGCGGCTACACCTTC. Protein product: CASSRAVGVGGYTF. This chain connects TRBV11-2 to TRBJ1-2; no firm D call. Trimming removed 5 bases at V and 8 bases at J, with 18 bases between. The germline V gene has CDR1 SGHAT and CDR2 FQNNGV. This CDR3 is built from 14 residues.

This clonotype was detected a few times. The CDR3 DNA follows: TGCAGTGCTATCCAAAACTGGGGGGGATCCTACAATGAGCAGTTCTTC. It translates to CSAIQNWGGSYNEQFF. The J gene is TRBJ2-1, the V gene TRBV20-1; 7 bases match TRBD2. Losses at the gene ends were 4 bases for V and 1 base for J; bases not matched to a gene: 10. Germline values: CDR1 DFQATT, CDR2 SNEGSKA (reference sequence). This CDR3 comprises 16 residues.

The chain links TRBV7-3 to TRBJ1-1; TRBD1 matches at 7 bases. CDR1 and CDR2 (germline): SGHTA, FQGTGA. J was trimmed by 0 bases and V by 2 bases; bases with no gene match: 6. The CDR3 spans 16 residues. CDR3 region: CASSLAYTGVNTEAFF. The CDR3 DNA sequence: TGTGCCAGCAGCTTAGCATATACAGGGGTGAACACTGAAGCTTTCTTT. The full variable domain, its missing parts supplied by reference TRBV7-3 and TRBJ1-1, is GAGVSQTPSNKVTEKGKYVELRCDPISGHTALYWYRQSLGQGPEFLIYFQGTGAADDSGLPNDRFFAVRPEGSVSTLKIQRTERGDSAVYLCASSLAYTGVNTEAFFGQGTRLTVV.

The chain couples TRBV7-3 to TRBJ2-1; 8 nucleotides match TRBD2. This CDR3 region has 16 residues. In germline, CDR1 is SGHTA, CDR2 FQGTGA. Losses at the gene ends were 2 bases for V and 6 bases for J; bases not matched to a gene: 9. CDR3 DNA: TGTGCCAGCAGCTTATTTGGACTAGCAAGCCCCAATGAGCAGTTCTTC. This gives the protein CASSLFGLASPNEQFF.

The rearrangement uses TRBV6-5 and TRBJ2-3; possibly TRBD1 for D (5 bases). This CDR3 is 16 amino acids long. Looked up from germline, CDR1 is MNHEY and CDR2 is SVGAGI. V was cut by 0 bases and J by 4 bases, with 14 bases left in between. CDR3 sequence reads: CASSYSTGLGADTQYF. The CDR3 nucleotides are TGTGCCAGCAGTTACTCGACGGGCCTAGGGGCAGATACGCAGTATTTT.

The gene calls are TRBV6-5 and TRBJ1-6; D not resolved. Germline CDR1 reads MNHEY; CDR2 reads SVGAGI. Trimming removed 0 bases at V and 0 bases at J, with 9 bases between. The length of the CDR3 is 17 residues. DNA of the CDR3: TGTGCCAGCAGTTACTCGGGCTCGAGCTCCTATAATTCACCCCTCCACTTT. Amino acids: CASSYSGSSSYNSPLHF.

The J gene is TRBJ2-3, the V gene TRBV20-1; D is uncertain. Trimming pared 0 bases from V and 0 bases from J, leaving 13 bases between. CDR3 length equals 16 residues. CDR1 is DFQATT, CDR2 SNEGSKA, per germline (reference sequence). Here the CDR3 reads CSARDSGEWSTDTQYF. The CDR3 DNA follows: TGCAGTGCTAGAGATAGTGGGGAATGGAGCACAGATACGCAGTATTTT.